These T cell receptor beta chains were read from a single sample in a study of breast tumors, draining lymph nodes, adjacent tissues. Each CDR3 protein gets one entry after TCRdb re-called the multiplex PCR reads with MiXCR. The sample has around 50,000 distinct CDR3 sequences, 20% to 25% seen once. Sequenced: breast tumor tissue. These receptor sequences come from a female donor with breast cancer. Some clones in this sample may be carry-over from other donors' samples. The CDR3 runs from the conserved cysteine through the conserved F or W. The D gene is left open where the match is weak. The size of a clone is reported for some rows only, either as once, few or many, or as a class for expanded clones.

TRBV6-2/TRBV6-3	TRBJ1-1	few	TRBD1	TGTGCCAGCAGTTACACTACAGGGGCCACTGAAGCTTTCTTT	CASSYTTGATEAFF
TRBV7-3	TRBJ2-3	NA	TRBD2	TGTGCCAGCAGCTTAAAGGGCGGGAGGTTCTCAGGTACGCAGTATTTT	CASSLKGGRFSGTQYF
TRBV24-1	TRBJ2-5	many	NA	TGTGCCACCAGTCAAACTCCGGTGGAGACCCAGTACTTC	CATSQTPVETQYF
TRBV4-1	TRBJ2-3	many	TRBD2	TGCGCCAGCAGCCAAGTCCGAGGGACTAGCGGCACAGATACGCAGTATTTT	CASSQVRGTSGTDTQYF
TRBV10-3	TRBJ1-4	many	NA	TGTGCCATCAGTGAGTCGACAGGCGGGAGGGAAAAACTGTTTTTT	CAISESTGGREKLFF
TRBV13	TRBJ2-1	NA	TRBD1	TGTGCCAGCAGCTTCTATGGAAACAGGGGGCTGGGGAATGAGCAGTTCTTC	CASSFYGNRGLGNEQFF
TRBV4-1	TRBJ1-2	many	NA	TGCGCCAGCAGCTCTTTTATGGGGACACGCGCCTATGGCTACACCTTC	CASSSFMGTRAYGYTF
TRBV12-3/TRBV12-4	TRBJ1-5	once	NA	TGTGCCAGCAGTTCCGGGACAACAAATAGCAATCAGCCCCCGCATTTT	CASSSGTTNSNQPPHF
TRBV6-5	TRBJ2-4	once	TRBD1	TGTGCCAGCAGTAATTGGGACAGGGGCAAAAACATTCAGTACTTC	CASSNWDRGKNIQYF
TRBV6-5	TRBJ2-1	NA	NA	TGTGCCAGCAGTTATGGTTATGAGCAGTTCTTC	CASSYGYEQFF
TRBV19	TRBJ2-3	NA	NA	TGTGCCAGTAGTCGCCGGGGGTCGACAGATACGCAGTATTTT	CASSRRGSTDTQYF
TRBV9	TRBJ2-5	many	NA	TGTGCCAGCAGCGTATCGGGTGCTATCAGAGAGGAGACCCAGTACTTC	CASSVSGAIREETQYF
TRBV4-1	TRBJ1-6	NA	NA	TGCGCCAGCAGCCAGGTTGATCTAGGGTTCCTTAGGAATTCACCCCTCCACTTT	CASSQVDLGFLRNSPLHF
TRBV30	TRBJ2-5	few	NA	TGTGCCTGGAGTGGGGGAACGGTAGTACAAGAGACCCAGTACTTC	CAWSGGTVVQETQYF
TRBV7-2	TRBJ2-5	few	NA	TGTGCCAGCAGTAATTGGGAGACCCAGTACTTC	CASSNWETQYF
TRBV7-9	TRBJ2-3	NA	TRBD2	TGTGCCAGCAGCCCGTATCTAGCGGGAGAAGATACGCAGTATTTT	CASSPYLAGEDTQYF
TRBV11-2	TRBJ2-3	many	NA	TGTGCCAGCAGCTTAGCTGGACGGGACACAGATACGCAGTATTTT	CASSLAGRDTDTQYF
TRBV3-1	TRBJ1-2	many	TRBD1	TGTGCCAGCAGCCAACCGGGACAGTTTTACTATGGCTACACCTTC	CASSQPGQFYYGYTF
TRBV7-9	TRBJ2-5	NA	TRBD1	TGTGCCAGCAGCCCCATCCTGGACAGGGGGGAGACCCAGTACTTC	CASSPILDRGETQYF
TRBV10-3	TRBJ2-2	many	NA	TGTGCCATCAGTGAAAACACCGGGGAGCTGTTTTTT	CAISENTGELFF
TRBV5-4	TRBJ1-2	many	TRBD1	TGTGCCAGCAGCCTACCGACAGGGCCCCGCGGGGGCTACACCTTC	CASSLPTGPRGGYTF
TRBV9	TRBJ1-4	few	TRBD1	TGTGCCAGCAGCCCGACGGGACAGGATAGCGAAAAACTGTTTTTT	CASSPTGQDSEKLFF
TRBV7-8	TRBJ2-2	NA	TRBD2	TGTGCCAGCAGCGGGAGCGGGAGTGGTACCGGGGAGCTGTTTTTT	CASSGSGSGTGELFF
TRBV2	TRBJ1-6	many	NA	TGTGCCAGCAGTGAAGGACCACAAGGACGGATCAATTCACCCCTCCACTTT	CASSEGPQGRINSPLHF
TRBV20-1	TRBJ1-2	NA	NA	TGCAGTGCTAGAGATGCCTCTAACTATGGCTACACCTTC	CSARDASNYGYTF
TRBV6-5	TRBJ1-6	many	TRBD1	TGTGCCAGCAGGATGGACAGGATTAATTCACCCCTCCACTTT	CASRMDRINSPLHF
TRBV6-5	TRBJ2-2	many	NA	TGTGCCAGCAGACCTAGAGCGTCCGCGAACACCGGGGAGCTGTTTTTT	CASRPRASANTGELFF
TRBV28	TRBJ2-7	NA	NA	TGTGCCAGCAGTTACCCCCAGGGCAGCTCCTACGAGCAGTACTTC	CASSYPQGSSYEQYF
TRBV19	TRBJ1-2	many	TRBD1	TGTGCCAGTAGTACCCGGGACAGCGTTTATGGCTACACCTTC	CASSTRDSVYGYTF
TRBV20-1	TRBJ2-3	many	TRBD2	TGCAGTGCTACACCTAGCGGGAGGGACACAGATACGCAGTATTTT	CSATPSGRDTDTQYF
TRBV2	TRBJ2-1	many	NA	TGTGCCATCCCCGCTCGCAGGGCCAATGAGCAGTTCTTC	CAIPARRANEQFF
TRBV20-1	TRBJ1-6	NA	NA	TGCAGTGCTAGAGATGGGAGGAATAATTCACCCCTCCACTTT	CSARDGRNNSPLHF
TRBV18	TRBJ1-2	NA	NA	TGTGCCAGCTCACCACTTAAAGGAGGGGCTAACTATGGCTCCACCTTC	CASSPLKGGANYGSTF
TRBV25-1	TRBJ2-3	many	NA	TGTGCCAGCAGTGAATCCCAGGGGGGAAAGGGCCCAGCGCGAAGCACAGATACGCAGTATTTT	CASSESQGGKGPARSTDTQYF
TRBV12-1	TRBJ2-7	few	NA	TGTGCCAGCAGCGTTAGCGCTCTCCCCTCCTACGAGCAGTACTTC	CASSVSALPSYEQYF
TRBV7-2	TRBJ2-6	NA	NA	TGTGCCAGCAGCTCATTAGGGGGGCCTGGGGCCAACGTCCTGACATTC	CASSSLGGPGANVLTF
TRBV6-1	TRBJ2-1	many	TRBD2	TGTGCCAGCAGTGATTCAGCGGGGGTTAGCTCCTACAATGAGCAGTTCTTC	CASSDSAGVSSYNEQFF